This T cell receptor (beta chain) was recorded in a study of spatial heterogeneity in lung cancer. Study-level background: When available, follow-up PBMC samples taken a median of around 2 years after resection were sequenced. Compared with alpha-chain sequences, beta-chain sequences were consistently detected in greater numbers.

Germline V CDR1 and CDR2: SGHRS, YFSETQ. V was trimmed by 2 bases and J by 2 bases, leaving 9 bases between them. This CDR3 is 14 amino acids long. This clonotype was seen only a few times. Time point indicated: blood at routine non-recurrence follow-up after resection. Sequencing was performed on whole RNA extracted from tumor and nontumor lung tissue, or from frozen PBMC, and the material was left unsorted. The library protocol tagged each TCR cDNA with a unique molecular identifier. TCRdb re-analysed the 5' RACE reads in MiXCR, keeping a single row per CDR3 protein. The sample carries 51,000 or so distinct CDR3 sequences, about 7.4% recorded once.

The receptor was derived from a female donor with early-stage non-small cell lung cancer. This chain links TRBV5-1 with TRBJ2-3; tentatively, D is TRBD2 (5 bases). The source was PBMCs, collected at follow-up. The CDR3 is CASSFRGDTDTQYF. DNA for the CDR3: TGCGCCAGCAGCTTCCGGGGTGACACAGATACGCAGTATTTT. Supplemented by reference TRBV5-1 and TRBJ2-3, the full variable domain reads KAGVTQTPRYLIKTRGQQVTLSCSPISGHRSVSWYQQTPGQGLQFLFEYFSETQRNKGNFPGRFSGRQFSNSRSEMNVSTLELGDSALYLCASSFRGDTDTQYFGPGTRLTVL.